This TCR beta chain was recorded in a study of post-analysis software for immune sequencing data (dated by TCRdb to the mid-2010s). Looking at the study overall: Disease courses on record covered relapsing-remitting, secondary progressive and progressive-relapsing multiple sclerosis, though some patients had no subtype annotation. The patient repertoires were compared against around eleven previously published healthy control repertoires obtained from donors aged roughly 6 to 28 years. A subset of samples was prepared in parallel using single-end sample barcoding, then pooled and co-amplified after Illumina adapter ligation. Points the paper makes about the study in general: Multiple sclerosis patients had significantly lower normalized Chao1 diversity than controls, a result that suggests substantial peripheral T-cell clonal expansion. When samples were clustered directly using the F measure, samples prepared in the same batch co-clustered strongly, which prompted a batch-effect correction. The control group was slightly older than the multiple sclerosis patient group. Four or five TRBV segments, including TRBV5-6, TRBV5-1 and TRBV20-1, were significantly more frequent in patients than controls.

Trimming at the junction amounts to 6 bases on V and 10 bases on J, and the germline ends lie 13 bases apart. The CDR3 starts with the cysteine, ends with the phenylalanine, and has 12 residues. Of the read, only the CDR3 DNA is kept; its 36 bases are in frame from base 1. Notes on this clonotype: What this receptor recognizes is not known. Nothing much larger sits one base from this clone, and base qualities are not available.

Libraries were prepared through PCR. The reads were generated on an Illumina HiSeq 2500. To reduce PCR and sequencing biases, unique molecular identifiers were incorporated into the TCR beta cDNA libraries. Some 500,000 cDNA molecules were obtained per 1 to 10 million input T cells, so each molecule approximated one T cell. Patient libraries were prepared and sequenced with the same protocol used for the earlier healthy control dataset. Samples belonging to the same batch were prepared together, multiplexed and sequenced on a shared HiSeq lane. On the authors' methods: Raw barcoded reads were processed with MIGEC, discarding single-read molecular identifier groups before consensus assembly and CDR3 extraction. Clonotype tables were post-analysed with VDJtools, normalizing diversity by down-sampling all datasets to the smallest sample size. Repertoire overlap clustering matched CDR3 amino acid but not nucleotide sequences to correct batch-related cross-sample contamination. TCRdb trimmed public reads at Q25 via fastp, called clones via MiXCR and kept in-frame beta chains. Under each unique CDR3 protein, matching rows form one entry showing the most common genes and DNA. The V and J calls, along with clone size, are taken from TCRdb and not from the paper's own processing. The sample table holds 550,000 to 700,000 distinct CDR3 sequences, of which roughly 46% were seen once. The ten largest clones add up to roughly 1.8% of the sample.

TCR beta repertoires were profiled from peripheral blood of approximately 13 young patients with multiple sclerosis to demonstrate the VDJtools post-analysis software. The patients with multiple sclerosis were children and adolescents between 6 and 15 years of age. Source material: blood. The chain links TRBV12-3 or TRBV12-4 with TRBJ2-1; perhaps TRBD1 is the D gene, with 5 bases matching. The origin of this receptor is a girl aged 10 to 17 with multiple sclerosis. The nucleotide sequence reads TGTGCCAGCAGGGGGCCTTCCTACGAGCAGTTCTTC. It translates as CASRGPSYEQFF.